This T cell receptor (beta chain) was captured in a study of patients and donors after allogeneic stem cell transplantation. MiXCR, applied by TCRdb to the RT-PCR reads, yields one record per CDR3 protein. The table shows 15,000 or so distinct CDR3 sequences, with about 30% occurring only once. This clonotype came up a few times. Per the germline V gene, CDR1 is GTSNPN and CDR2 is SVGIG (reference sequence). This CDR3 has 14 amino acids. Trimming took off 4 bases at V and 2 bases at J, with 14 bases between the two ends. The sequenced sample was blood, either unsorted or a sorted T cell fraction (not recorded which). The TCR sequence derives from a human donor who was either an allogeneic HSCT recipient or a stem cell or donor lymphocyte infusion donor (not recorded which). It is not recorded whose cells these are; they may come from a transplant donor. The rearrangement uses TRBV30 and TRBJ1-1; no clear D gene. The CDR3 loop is CAWTLGRANTEAFF. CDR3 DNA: TGTGCCTGGACCCTCGGACGGGCTAACACTGAAGCTTTCTTT.